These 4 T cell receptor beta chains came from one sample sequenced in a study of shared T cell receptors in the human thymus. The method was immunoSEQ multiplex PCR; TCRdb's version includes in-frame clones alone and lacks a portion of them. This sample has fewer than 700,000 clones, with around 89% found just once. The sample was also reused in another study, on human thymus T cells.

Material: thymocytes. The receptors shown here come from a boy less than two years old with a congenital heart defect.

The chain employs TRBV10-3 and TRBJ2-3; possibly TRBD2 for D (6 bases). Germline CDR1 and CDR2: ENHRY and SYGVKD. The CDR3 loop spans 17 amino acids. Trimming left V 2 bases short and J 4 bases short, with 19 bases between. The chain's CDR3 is CAISEPPEGAVSDTQYF. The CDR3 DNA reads TGTGCCATCAGTGAGCCCCCGGAGGGAGCGGTCTCAGATACGCAGTATTTT.

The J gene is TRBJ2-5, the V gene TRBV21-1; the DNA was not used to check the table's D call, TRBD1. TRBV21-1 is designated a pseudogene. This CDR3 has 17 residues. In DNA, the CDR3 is TGTGCCAGCAGCGCACCCTACCCAGGACCCAGGGGGGAGACCCAGTACTTC. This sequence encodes CASSAPYPGPRGETQYF.

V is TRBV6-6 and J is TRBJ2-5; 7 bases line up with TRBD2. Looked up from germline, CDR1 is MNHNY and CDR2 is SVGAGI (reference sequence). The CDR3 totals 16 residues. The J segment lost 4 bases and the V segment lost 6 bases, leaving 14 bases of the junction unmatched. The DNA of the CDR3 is TGTGCCAGCAGGGCCGGGAGGAGCGGGAACTCAGAGACCCAGTACTTC. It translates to CASRAGRSGNSETQYF.

The DNA of the CDR3 is TGTGCCAGCAGTCTAACCGGGACAGGCTCCTACGAGCAGTACTTC. The encoded protein is CASSLTGTGSYEQYF. This chain uses TRBV28 with TRBJ2-7, with TRBD1 matching 8 bases. This CDR3 region has 15 residues. Germline V gene sequence: CDR1 MDHEN, CDR2 SYDVKM. J gave up 0 bases and V 5 bases, and 6 bases lay outside the gene matches.